This T cell receptor (beta chain) was observed in a study of blood T cell repertoires in COVID-19. Across the whole study: Acute and convalescent COVID-19 samples came from the United States, Italy and Spain.

The data were produced by immunoSEQ multiplex PCR, yet TCRdb's version contains in-frame clones alone and is incomplete. The repertoire holds about 150,000 clones, with 76% as singletons. The sequence was obtained from a woman older than 75 with acute or convalescent COVID-19. Material: peripheral blood.

CDR3 in amino acids: CASSPTGTSGRYEQYF. The CDR3 DNA reads as TGTGCCAGCAGCCCTACAGGGACTAGCGGGCGCTACGAGCAGTACTTC. The V gene is TRBV7-2, the J gene TRBJ2-7, with 12 positions matching TRBD2. Germline V lookup: CDR1 SGHTA, CDR2 FQGNSA. There are 16 residues in the CDR3. J lost 3 bases, V lost 5 bases, and 8 bases had no gene match.